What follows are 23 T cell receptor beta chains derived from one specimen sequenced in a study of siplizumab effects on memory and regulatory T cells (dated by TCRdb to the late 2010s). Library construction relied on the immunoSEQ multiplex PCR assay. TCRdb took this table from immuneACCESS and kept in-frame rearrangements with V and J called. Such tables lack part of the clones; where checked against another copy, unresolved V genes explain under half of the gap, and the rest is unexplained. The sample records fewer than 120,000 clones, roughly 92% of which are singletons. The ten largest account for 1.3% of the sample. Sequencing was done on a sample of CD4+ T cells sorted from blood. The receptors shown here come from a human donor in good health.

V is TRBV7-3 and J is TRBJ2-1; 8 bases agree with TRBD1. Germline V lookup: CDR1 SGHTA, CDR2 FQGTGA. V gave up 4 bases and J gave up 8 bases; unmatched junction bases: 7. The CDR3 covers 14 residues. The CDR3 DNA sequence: TGTGCCAGCAGCTCCGACAGGGGAGGTCATGAGCAGTTCTTC. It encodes CASSSDRGGHEQFF.

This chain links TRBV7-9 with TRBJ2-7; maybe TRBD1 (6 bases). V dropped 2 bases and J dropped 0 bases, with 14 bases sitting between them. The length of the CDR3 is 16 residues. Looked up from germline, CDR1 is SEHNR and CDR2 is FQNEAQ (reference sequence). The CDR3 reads CASSLYPPDSSYEQYF. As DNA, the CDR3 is TGTGCCAGCAGCTTATACCCCCCGGACAGCTCCTACGAGCAGTACTTC.

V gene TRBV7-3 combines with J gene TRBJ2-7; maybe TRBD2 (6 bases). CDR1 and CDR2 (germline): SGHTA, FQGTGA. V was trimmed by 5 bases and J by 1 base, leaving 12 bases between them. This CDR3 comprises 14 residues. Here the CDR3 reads CASSPRSGSYEQYF. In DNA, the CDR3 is TGTGCCAGCAGCCCACGCAGCGGGTCCTACGAGCAGTACTTC. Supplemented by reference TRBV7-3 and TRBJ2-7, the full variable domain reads GAGVSQTPSNKVTEKGKYVELRCDPISGHTALYWYRQSLGQGPEFLIYFQGTGAADDSGLPNDRFFAVRPEGSVSTLKIQRTERGDSAVYLCASSPRSGSYEQYFGPGTRLTVT.

CDR3 region: CASSEAEYQETQYF. DNA of the CDR3: TGTGCCAGCAGTGAGGCCGAATACCAAGAGACCCAGTACTTC. The chain uses TRBV2 and TRBJ2-5; no definite D call. CDR3 length: 14 residues. The V gene's germline CDR1 is SNHLY and CDR2 FYNNEI. V dropped 3 bases and J dropped 0 bases, with 8 bases sitting between them.

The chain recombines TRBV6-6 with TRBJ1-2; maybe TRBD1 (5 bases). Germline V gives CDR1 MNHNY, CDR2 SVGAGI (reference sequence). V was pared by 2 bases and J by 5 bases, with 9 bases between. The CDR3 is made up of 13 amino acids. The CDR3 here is CASSYDREYGYTF. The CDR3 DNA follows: TGTGCCAGCAGTTACGACAGAGAGTATGGCTACACCTTC.

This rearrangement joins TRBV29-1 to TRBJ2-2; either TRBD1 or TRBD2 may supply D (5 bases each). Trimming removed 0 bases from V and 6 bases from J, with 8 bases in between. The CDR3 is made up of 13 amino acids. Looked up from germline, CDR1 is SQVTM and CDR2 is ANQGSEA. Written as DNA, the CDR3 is TGCAGCGTTGAAGATCGAGGGGCCGGGGAGCTGTTTTTT. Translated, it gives CSVEDRGAGELFF.

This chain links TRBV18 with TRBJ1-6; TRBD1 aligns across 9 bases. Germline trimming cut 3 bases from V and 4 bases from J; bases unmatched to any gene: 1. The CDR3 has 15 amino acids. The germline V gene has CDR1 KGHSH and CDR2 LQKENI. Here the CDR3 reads CASSPGQGYNSPLHF. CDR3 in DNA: TGTGCCAGCTCACCCGGACAGGGGTATAATTCACCCCTCCACTTT.

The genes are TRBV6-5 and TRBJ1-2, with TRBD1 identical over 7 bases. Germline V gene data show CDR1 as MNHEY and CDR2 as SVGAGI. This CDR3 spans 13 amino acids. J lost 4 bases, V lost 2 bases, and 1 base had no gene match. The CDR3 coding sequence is TGTGCCAGCAGTTACGACAGGGTCTATGGCTACACCTTC. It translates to CASSYDRVYGYTF.

The CDR3 is CASSWDRDRATGELFF. DNA for the CDR3: TGCGCCAGCAGCTGGGACCGGGACAGGGCCACCGGGGAGCTGTTTTTT. This chain uses TRBV5-1 with TRBJ2-2, with 9 positions matching TRBD1. Germline V lookup: CDR1 SGHRS, CDR2 YFSETQ. This CDR3 has 16 amino acids. With 3 bases clipped from V and 4 bases from J, the junction kept 7 bases outside the gene matches.

Here the CDR3 reads CASSQGFAGSSSYEQYF. The DNA of the CDR3 is TGTGCCAGCAGCCAAGGATTCGCAGGGTCGAGCTCCTACGAGCAGTACTTC. V usage is TRBV4-2 and J usage is TRBJ2-7, with D possibly matching TRBD1 (5 bases). Germline V gene sequence: CDR1 LGHNA, CDR2 YNFKEQ. CDR3 length: 17 amino acids. Trimming removed 1 base at V and 0 bases at J, with 16 bases between.

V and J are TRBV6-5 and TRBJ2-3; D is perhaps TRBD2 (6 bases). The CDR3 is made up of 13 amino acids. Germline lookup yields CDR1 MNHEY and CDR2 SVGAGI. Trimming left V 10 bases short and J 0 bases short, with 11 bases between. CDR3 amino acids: CATGSGSTDTQYF. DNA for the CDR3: TGTGCCACGGGGAGCGGGAGCACAGATACGCAGTATTTT.

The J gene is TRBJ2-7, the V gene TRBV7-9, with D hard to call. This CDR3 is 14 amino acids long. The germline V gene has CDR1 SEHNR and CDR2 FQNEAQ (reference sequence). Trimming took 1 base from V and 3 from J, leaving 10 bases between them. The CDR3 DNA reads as TGTGCCAGCAGCTTAGTCAATGACTTCTACGAGCAGTACTTC. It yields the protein CASSLVNDFYEQYF.

The CDR3 DNA is TGCAGCGTTGTATTGCTAGCGCGAAACACCGGGGAGCTGTTTTTT. Amino acid sequence: CSVVLLARNTGELFF. The J gene is TRBJ2-2, the V gene TRBV29-1; tentative D call: TRBD2 (6 bases). Looked up from germline, CDR1 is SQVTM and CDR2 is ANQGSEA. CDR3 length: 15 residues. With 4 bases removed from V and 2 bases from J, the gap between germline ends came to 14 bases.

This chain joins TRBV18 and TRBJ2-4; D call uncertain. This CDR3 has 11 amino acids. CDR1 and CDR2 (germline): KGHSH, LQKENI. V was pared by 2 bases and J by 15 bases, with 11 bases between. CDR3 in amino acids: CASSPDTSLYF. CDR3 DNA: TGTGCCAGCTCACCAGATACGAGTTTGTACTTC. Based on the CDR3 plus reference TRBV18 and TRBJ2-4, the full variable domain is NAGVMQNPRHLVRRRGQEARLRCSPMKGHSHVYWYRQLPEEGLKFMVYLQKENIIDESGMPKERFSAEFPKEGPSILRIQQVVRGDSAAYFCASSPDTSLYFGAGTRLSVL.

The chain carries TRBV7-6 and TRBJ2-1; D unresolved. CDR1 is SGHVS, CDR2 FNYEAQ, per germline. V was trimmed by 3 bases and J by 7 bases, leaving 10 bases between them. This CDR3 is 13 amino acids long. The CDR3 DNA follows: TGTGCCAGCAGCTTGGGTCATCAGAATGAGCAGTTCTTC. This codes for CASSLGHQNEQFF.

CDR3 coding DNA: TGTGCCAGCAGCCTATCCCGTAGGTCCCGGTCACCCCTCCACTTT. Translation: CASSLSRRSRSPLHF. The chain carries TRBV6-5 and TRBJ1-6; D remains unclear. The length of the CDR3 is 15 residues. Trimming cost V 6 bases and J 10 bases, with 19 bases left between them. CDR1 is MNHEY and CDR2 is SVGAGI in the germline V gene.

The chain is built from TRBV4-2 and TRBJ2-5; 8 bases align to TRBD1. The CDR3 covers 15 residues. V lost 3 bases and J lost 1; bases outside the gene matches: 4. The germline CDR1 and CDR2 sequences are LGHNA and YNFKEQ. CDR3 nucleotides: TGTGCCAGCAGCCAGGAGACAGGGGTCCAAGAGACCCAGTACTTC. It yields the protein CASSQETGVQETQYF.

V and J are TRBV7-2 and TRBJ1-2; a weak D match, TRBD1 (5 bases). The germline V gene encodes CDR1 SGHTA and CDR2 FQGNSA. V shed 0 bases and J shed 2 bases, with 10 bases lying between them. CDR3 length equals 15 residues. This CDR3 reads CASSLALTVNYGYTF. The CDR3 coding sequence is TGTGCCAGCAGCTTAGCGTTGACAGTAAACTATGGCTACACCTTC.

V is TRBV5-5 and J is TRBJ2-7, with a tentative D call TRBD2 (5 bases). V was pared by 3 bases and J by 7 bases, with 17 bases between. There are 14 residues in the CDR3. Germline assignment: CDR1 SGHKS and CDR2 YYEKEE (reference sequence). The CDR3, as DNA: TGTGCCAGCAGCTGGCGGGTCACACCGAGTGAGCAGTACTTC. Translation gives CASSWRVTPSEQYF.

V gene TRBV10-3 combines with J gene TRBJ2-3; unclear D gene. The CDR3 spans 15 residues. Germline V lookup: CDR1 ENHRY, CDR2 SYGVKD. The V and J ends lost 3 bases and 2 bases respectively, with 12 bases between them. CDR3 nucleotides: TGTGCCATCAGTGATAACGGGCCCTTCACAGATACGCAGTATTTT. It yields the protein CAISDNGPFTDTQYF.

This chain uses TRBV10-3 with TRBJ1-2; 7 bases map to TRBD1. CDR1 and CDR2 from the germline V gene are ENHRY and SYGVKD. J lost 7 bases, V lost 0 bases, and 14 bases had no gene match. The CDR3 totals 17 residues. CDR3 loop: CAISESLGTGQVSGYTF. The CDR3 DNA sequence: TGTGCCATCAGTGAGTCGCTTGGCACCGGACAGGTTTCTGGCTACACCTTC.

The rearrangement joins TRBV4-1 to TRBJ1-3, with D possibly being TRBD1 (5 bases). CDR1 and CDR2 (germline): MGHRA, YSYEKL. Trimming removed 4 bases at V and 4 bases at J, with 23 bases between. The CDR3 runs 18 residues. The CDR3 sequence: CASSPVGQGRSSGNTIYF. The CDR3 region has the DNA TGCGCCAGCAGCCCTGTGGGGCAGGGAAGATCATCCGGAAACACCATATATTTT.

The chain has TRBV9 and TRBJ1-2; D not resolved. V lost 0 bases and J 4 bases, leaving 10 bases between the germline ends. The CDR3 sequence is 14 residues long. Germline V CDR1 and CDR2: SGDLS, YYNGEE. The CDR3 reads CASSVGGNSYGYTF. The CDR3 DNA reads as TGTGCCAGCAGCGTAGGGGGAAATAGCTATGGCTACACCTTC.